One TCR beta chain is described in this entry. The antigen is unknown. Trimming stripped 0 bases from V and 6 bases from J, with 15 bases between. The CDR3 runs 15 residues. Germline V gene sequence: CDR1 SGDLS, CDR2 YYNGEE. The sample originates from a study of Tregs in tolerant kidney transplant recipients. Study observations and caveats: Biological reproducibility was not directly addressed, but technical replication error appeared minimal. Donor-specific Treg expansion exceeded global Treg expansion in tolerant patients, suggesting antigen drive. Nucleotide sequences could not be compared across some patients' samples due to primer changes.

Unstimulated regulatory T cells (CD4+CD25+CD127-), CD4+CD25- non-regulatory cells, CD4 and CD8 cells were FACS-sorted from thawed PBMCs. Some clones are missing from TCRdb's copy, which holds only in-frame ones; the method was immunoSEQ multiplex PCR. The sample gives about 110,000 clones, almost 90% of which show up once; nearly 0.35% is in the top ten. The chain couples TRBV9 to TRBJ1-1, with D possibly matching TRBD1 (5 bases). The receptor comes from a human donor who received a combined kidney and bone marrow transplant. Sequencing used CD4+ T cells from blood, obtained before the transplant. The CDR3 DNA reads TGTGCCAGCAGCGTAGGCCCGGGGGTTGGCGCTGAAGCTTTCTTT. Protein product: CASSVGPGVGAEAFF.